In its sample, the clone carrying this T cell receptor (beta chain) was seen a few times. The sample originates from a study of blood T cell repertoires in COVID-19. As for the study in general: Whether acute or convalescent, the COVID-19 samples came from the United States, Italy and Spain. T cells, B-cell-depleted T cells, or PBMCs provided the cDNA or gDNA that served as material.

In the source study's methods: For nucleated cells, counts were estimated from reference gene primer amplification. The method was immunoSEQ multiplex PCR; TCRdb's version includes in-frame clones alone and lacks a portion of them. V, J and clone size are taken as reported in that table, and D and trimming were inferred from the DNA itself. Of roughly 38,000 clones in the sample, 85% are singletons; the top ten hold over 13%. Germline CDR1 MNHEY, CDR2 SMNVEV (reference sequence). This CDR3 comprises 18 residues. The V end was cut by 2 bases, the J end by 0 bases, with 19 bases between. The TCR was taken from a human donor in a cohort sampled during active COVID-19. Sequenced material: peripheral blood. The genes are TRBV27 and TRBJ1-1, with D possibly being TRBD1 (5 bases). The CDR3: CASSLRGRGELMNTEAFF. The CDR3 nucleotides read TGTGCCAGCAGTTTACGGGGGAGAGGGGAGTTAATGAACACTGAAGCTTTCTTT.